One T cell receptor (beta chain) is described in this entry. Its antigen is currently not known. It has no much larger one-base neighbor in the sample; base qualities were not kept. The data derive from a study of blood T cell repertoires in COVID-19 (dated by TCRdb to the early 2020s). With regard to the full study: Collaborator samples came from the United States, Italy and Spain and covered acute and convalescent phases of COVID-19. The prospective study material was composed of cDNA or gDNA derived from T cells, B-cell-depleted T cells, or PBMCs. The dataset comprised deeply sampled blood TCRbeta repertoires from subjects exposed to, actively infected with, or recovered from COVID-19. The repertoires were made available in a free public database intended to serve as a resource for research on the immune response to SARS-CoV-2. Samples came from the ongoing ImmuneRACE study (first 160 participants) plus 1,254 subjects from 6 global collaborators. Nearly every sample came with metadata listing a de-identified subject ID, COVID-19 status, age in years and sex. Where available, HLA class I and class II types were obtained from metadata supplied by the sample provider rather than from assay-based typing. The investigation overall reported the following: The quantity of clinical and demographic metadata differed by source and by participant and was supplied without curation.

TCRbeta CDR3 regions were amplified from genomic DNA using the immunoSEQ Assay, a bias-controlled multiplex PCR. In the authors' own workflow: Nucleated cell counts per sample were estimated from amplification of reference gene primers within the assay. To quantify the absolute abundance of each unique TCRbeta CDR3 rearrangement, sequence reads were collapsed and filtered. For each sample, productive Simpson clonality was calculated by taking the square root of Simpson's diversity index across productive rearrangements. This immuneACCESS table, as held by TCRdb, lists in-frame sequences with V and J called but not all clones. Of the missing ones, under half trace to an unresolved V gene in checked studies; the others have no known cause. The D gene and trimming were derived from the DNA, and the V and J assignments and clone size from that table. This sample comprises around 61,000 clones, 86% of them detected only once. The leading ten clones occupy roughly 3.2% of the sample.

From the germline V gene (reference sequence), CDR1 is PRHDT and CDR2 is FYEKMQ. The CDR3 covers 15 residues, taking in both the cysteine and the phenylalanine. Only the CDR3 portion is preserved as DNA: 45 bases, with reading frame beginning at the first base. V is shortened by 0 bases, J by 1 base, and the region joining them spans 6 bases. Collaborating institutions collected whole blood in K2EDTA tubes following their own protocols. For TCRbeta analysis, collaborators shipped samples in one of three forms: frozen whole blood, isolated PBMCs, or DNA extracted from either of those sample types. The specimen sequenced was peripheral blood. Recombination linked TRBV13 to TRBJ2-2; the D gene is not confidently resolved. This clonotype was sampled from a man between 45 and 60 years old with active COVID-19. CDR3 region: CASSLGSVNTGELFF. In nucleotide form, the sequence is TGTGCCAGCAGCTTAGGGAGCGTGAACACCGGGGAGCTGTTTTTT.